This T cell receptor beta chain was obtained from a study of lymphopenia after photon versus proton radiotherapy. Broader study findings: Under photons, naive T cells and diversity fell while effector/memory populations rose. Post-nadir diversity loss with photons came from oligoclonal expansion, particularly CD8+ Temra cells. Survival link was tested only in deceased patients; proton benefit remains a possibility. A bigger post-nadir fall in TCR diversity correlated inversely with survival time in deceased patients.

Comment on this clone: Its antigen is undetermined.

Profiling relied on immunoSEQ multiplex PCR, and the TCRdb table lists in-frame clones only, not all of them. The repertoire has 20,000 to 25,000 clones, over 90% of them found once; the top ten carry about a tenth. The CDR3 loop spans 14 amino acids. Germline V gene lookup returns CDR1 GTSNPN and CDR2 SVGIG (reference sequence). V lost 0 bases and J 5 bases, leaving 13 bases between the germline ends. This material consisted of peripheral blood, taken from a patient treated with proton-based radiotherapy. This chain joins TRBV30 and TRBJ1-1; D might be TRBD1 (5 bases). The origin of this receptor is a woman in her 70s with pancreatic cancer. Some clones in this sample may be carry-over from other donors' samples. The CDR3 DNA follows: TGTGCCTGGAGTGTAAGCCAGGGATATACTGAAGCTTTCTTT. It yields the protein CAWSVSQGYTEAFF.